The next 26 T cell receptor beta chains were all read from a single sample in a study of OX40 agonist ivuxolimab in advanced cancers. Only in-frame clones appear in the TCRdb table, and some are missing; sequencing was by immunoSEQ multiplex PCR. The repertoire includes nearly 20,000 clones, 86% of them detected once, and roughly 15% sits in the top ten. The material was CD4+ or CD8+ T cells sorted from blood, obtained in a trial of the OX40 agonist ivuxolimab. Receptors were obtained from an adult with an advanced solid tumor such as melanoma, head and neck, liver or kidney cancer.

This clone was observed a handful of times. The V and J genes are TRBV5-4 and TRBJ1-6; 9 nucleotides agree with TRBD1. CDR1 is SGHNT, CDR2 YYREEE, per germline (reference sequence). The CDR3 sequence is 16 residues long. V shed 0 bases, J shed 6 bases, and the junction held 4 bases outside the gene matches. The CDR3 coding sequence is TGTGCCAGCAGCTTGGCCCCGGGACAGGGTAATTCACCCCTCCACTTT. This codes for CASSLAPGQGNSPLHF.

The rearrangement uses TRBV7-6 and TRBJ2-2; possibly TRBD2 for D (5 bases). Germline V CDR1 and CDR2: SGHVS, FNYEAQ. Trimming shortened V by 9 bases and J by 7 bases, and 15 bases separated the two germline ends. This CDR3 has 13 residues. This chain's CDR3 is CARPSLAVGELFF. In DNA form, the CDR3 reads TGTGCCAGACCCTCCCTAGCTGTCGGGGAGCTGTTTTTT.

This chain joins TRBV7-3 and TRBJ2-3; 9 bases match TRBD2. Germline CDR1 reads SGHTA; CDR2 reads FQGTGA. The CDR3 has 15 residues. Unmatched junction bases numbered 6, after V lost 6 bases and J lost 2 bases. DNA of the CDR3: TGTGCCAGCAGTTTTCTAGCGGGGTCCACAGATACGCAGTATTTT. Protein sequence: CASSFLAGSTDTQYF.

The V and J genes are TRBV5-1 and TRBJ1-1; no reliable D call. The germline V gene has CDR1 SGHRS and CDR2 YFSETQ. The germline V and J ends were trimmed by 1 base and 3 bases, with 16 bases remaining between them. The CDR3 has 16 amino acids. The CDR3: CASSLRGLGSYTEAFF. CDR3 coding DNA: TGCGCCAGCAGCTTGCGGGGTTTGGGGAGCTACACTGAAGCTTTCTTT.

Turning to this clone: Other DNA sequences from this sample encode an identical CDR3 as well. The chain joins TRBV5-4 to TRBJ2-7, with TRBD1 identical over 9 bases. The V segment lost 4 bases and the J segment 2 bases; nucleotides outside the gene matches: 4. Germline CDR1 reads SGHNT; CDR2 reads YYREEE (reference sequence). The CDR3 has 14 amino acids. CDR3 loop: CASSQQGATYEQYF. The CDR3 DNA reads as TGTGCCAGCAGCCAACAGGGGGCCACCTACGAGCAGTACTTC.

The V and J genes are TRBV6-1 and TRBJ2-1; 10 bases fit TRBD1. CDR3 length equals 12 residues. Germline V lookup: CDR1 MNHNS, CDR2 SASEGT. V was pared by 6 bases and J by 16 bases, with 9 bases of the junction left unmatched. The CDR3 region has the DNA TGTGCCAGCAGCCGGGGACAGGGGTGGCTCTTCTTC. Its translation: CASSRGQGWLFF.

The CDR3 DNA reads as TGCAGTGCCTGGCGCGGCGGGGAGCTGTTTTTT. It specifies CSAWRGGELFF. This sequence joins TRBV20-1 and TRBJ2-2; D gene ambiguous. The V end lost 6 bases, the J end lost 7 bases, and 9 bases lay between the germline ends. This CDR3 is 11 amino acids long. CDR1 and CDR2 (germline): DFQATT, SNEGSKA (reference sequence).

This rearrangement joins TRBV11-3 to TRBJ2-4; the D gene is possibly TRBD1 (5 bases). The germline V gene encodes CDR1 SGHNT and CDR2 YENEEA. V was cut by 8 bases and J by 0 bases, with 14 bases left in between. The CDR3 is 15 amino acids. The CDR3 spells CASSQGDLAKNIQYF. The CDR3 DNA sequence: TGTGCCAGCTCCCAGGGCGATCTAGCCAAAAACATTCAGTACTTC.

The V call is TRBV19, the J call TRBJ2-5; the match to TRBD1 covers 11 bases. This CDR3 region has 15 residues. Germline CDR1 is LNHDA and CDR2 is SQIVND (reference sequence). The junction had 7 bases not matched to a gene; V was cut back by 5 bases and J by 5 bases. CDR3 DNA: TGTGCCAGTAGTCCCGGACAGGGGGCTAGGGAGACCCAGTACTTC. Its protein is CASSPGQGARETQYF.

The chain has TRBV28 and TRBJ1-2; 9 nucleotides match TRBD1. After removal of 6 bases from V and 8 bases from J, the junction contained 7 bases not matched to a gene. CDR3 length equals 13 residues. Germline CDR1 and CDR2: MDHEN and SYDVKM. The CDR3 spells CASSSGQGRGYTF. CDR3 bases: TGTGCCAGCAGCTCTGGACAGGGGAGAGGCTACACCTTC.

V is TRBV11-3 and J is TRBJ2-1; D is possibly TRBD2 (5 bases). This CDR3 comprises 15 residues. Trimming left V 5 bases short and J 0 bases short, with 11 bases between. Germline CDR1 and CDR2: SGHNT and YENEEA. CDR3 residues: CASSPLAVSYNEQFF. The CDR3 nucleotides are TGTGCCAGCAGCCCTCTAGCCGTCTCCTACAATGAGCAGTTCTTC.

This clone was detected only once. This CDR3 is CASSLRSSSSYNEQFF. CDR3 bases: TGTGCCAGCAGCTTAAGAAGTAGTTCCTCCTACAATGAGCAGTTCTTC. The V and J genes are TRBV7-3 and TRBJ2-1; no clear D gene. V was pared by 1 base and J by 0 bases, with 10 bases between. The CDR3 spans 16 residues. Germline CDR1 is SGHTA and CDR2 is FQGTGA.

The DNA for the CDR3 is TGCGCCAGCAGCAACACGAGAAATGGCTACACCTTC. Its protein product is CASSNTRNGYTF. The rearrangement links TRBV5-1 to TRBJ1-2; no reliable D call. Between the trimmed V and J ends, which lost 4 bases and 6 bases, there was a span of 10 bases. CDR1 and CDR2 (germline): SGHRS, YFSETQ. The CDR3 consists of 12 residues. The full variable domain, with the rest looked up from reference TRBV5-1 and TRBJ1-2, is KAGVTQTPRYLIKTRGQQVTLSCSPISGHRSVSWYQQTPGQGLQFLFEYFSETQRNKGNFPGRFSGRQFSNSRSEMNVSTLELGDSALYLCASSNTRNGYTFGSGTRLTVV.

This chain links TRBV27 with TRBJ1-5; tentatively, D is TRBD1 (5 bases). The V and J ends lost 5 bases and 1 base respectively, with 15 bases between them. The CDR3 runs 16 residues. Germline V gene data show CDR1 as MNHEY and CDR2 as SMNVEV (reference sequence). This chain's CDR3 is CASSPRDGTSNQPQHF. The DNA of the CDR3 is TGTGCCAGCAGTCCCAGGGACGGAACAAGCAATCAGCCCCAGCATTTT.

This clone was seen once. The rearrangement links TRBV18 to TRBJ2-7; TRBD1 matches at 10 bases. Per germline, CDR1 KGHSH and CDR2 LQKENI. The V gene end was trimmed by 4 bases and the J gene end by 4 bases; junction bases not matched to a gene: 4. The CDR3 runs 14 residues. The DNA of the CDR3 is TGTGCCAGCTCACTAGACAGGGGGCTATACGAGCAGTACTTC. Translating gives CASSLDRGLYEQYF.

CDR3 sequence (DNA): TGTGCCAGCAGCTTAAGCGCCTCCTACGAGCAGTACTTC. This translates into CASSLSASYEQYF. The chain combines TRBV7-6 with TRBJ2-7; D is unclear. CDR1 and CDR2 from the germline V gene are SGHVS and FNYEAQ. V gave up 2 bases and J gave up 0 bases, with 5 bases separating them. The CDR3 consists of 13 residues.

The chain uses TRBV9 and TRBJ2-2; D tentatively reads TRBD1 or TRBD2 (5 bases each). CDR3 length: 11 residues. V was clipped by 3 bases and J by 13 bases, with 10 bases between them. Germline CDR1 SGDLS, CDR2 YYNGEE. The CDR3 nucleotides are TGTGCCAGCAGCGGGCAGGGAGCGCTGTTTTTT. Translated: CASSGQGALFF.

The chain employs TRBV5-4 and TRBJ2-2, with 9 nucleotides matching TRBD2. Germline-derived CDR1 and CDR2 are SGHNT and YYREEE (reference sequence). This CDR3 has 17 residues. Trimming cost V 4 bases and J 0 bases; bases outside gene matches: 7. The CDR3 DNA is TGTGCCAGCAGCCCTGGGCTAGCGGGGTCGAACACCGGGGAGCTGTTTTTT. This translates into CASSPGLAGSNTGELFF. The complete variable domain, with remaining parts taken from reference TRBV5-4 and TRBJ2-2, reads ETGVTQSPTHLIKTRGQQVTLRCSSQSGHNTVSWYQQALGQGPQFIFQYYREEENGRGNFPPRFSGLQFPNYSSELNVNALELDDSALYLCASSPGLAGSNTGELFFGEGSRLTVL.

This rearrangement joins TRBV7-9 to TRBJ2-3; the D gene could be TRBD1 or TRBD2 (5 bases each). Trimming took off 5 bases at V and 0 bases at J, with 15 bases between the two ends. The germline CDR1 and CDR2 sequences are SEHNR and FQNEAQ (reference sequence). The CDR3 covers 16 residues. This chain's CDR3 is CASSPERDPSTDTQYF. CDR3 sequence (DNA): TGTGCCAGCAGCCCCGAAAGGGACCCTAGCACAGATACGCAGTATTTT.

CDR3 protein: CASSRTASGETQYF. The CDR3 bases are TGTGCCAGCAGCCGGACAGCCTCCGGAGAGACCCAGTACTTC. The gene calls are TRBV11-2 and TRBJ2-5; tentative D call: TRBD1 (6 bases). CDR1 is SGHAT, CDR2 FQNNGV, per germline. CDR3 size: 14 residues. The V gene lost 5 bases and the J gene lost 4 bases, with 14 bases spanning the gap.

The chain combines TRBV2 with TRBJ2-4; a possible D gene is TRBD1 (6 bases). CDR3 length: 15 amino acids. The germline V gene has CDR1 SNHLY and CDR2 FYNNEI. Deletions cut 6 bases from V and 9 bases from J, with 21 bases between. This CDR3 is CASSPELYRAGIQYF. CDR3 DNA sequence: TGTGCCAGCAGCCCCGAACTTTACAGGGCCGGCATTCAGTACTTC.

The chain couples TRBV4-2 to TRBJ2-2, with 11 bases that match TRBD1. CDR3 length: 16 amino acids. Germline assignment: CDR1 LGHNA and CDR2 YNFKEQ. V gave up 0 bases and J gave up 9 bases; unmatched junction bases: 6. The CDR3 DNA reads TGTGCCAGCAGCCAAGACGGGACAGGGGGAGGGCGGGAGCTGTTTTTT. This gives the protein CASSQDGTGGGRELFF.

This chain connects TRBV11-3 to TRBJ2-5; D is unresolved. The germline gives CDR1 SGHNT, CDR2 YENEEA. The CDR3 spans 12 residues. Trimming pared 2 bases from V and 5 bases from J, leaving 6 bases between. CDR3 coding DNA: TGTGCCAGCAGCTTATCCTCGGAGACCCAGTACTTC. Translation: CASSLSSETQYF.

The CDR3 bases are TGTGCCAGCAGCTTGGAACTAGCGGGAGATGAGCAGTTCTTC. It specifies CASSLELAGDEQFF. The rearrangement links TRBV5-6 to TRBJ2-1, with 11 bases fitting TRBD2. CDR1 SGHDT and CDR2 YYEEEE come from the germline V gene. The CDR3 runs to 14 residues. V was clipped by 0 bases and J by 8 bases; unmatched bases: 1.

The gene calls are TRBV11-2 and TRBJ2-7; weak D call: TRBD2 (5 bases). The CDR3 contains 15 residues. V dropped 5 bases and J dropped 0 bases, with 14 bases sitting between them. Germline values: CDR1 SGHAT, CDR2 FQNNGV. The CDR3 nucleotides are TGTGCCAGCAGCCACGGAAGAGGGAGCTCCTACGAGCAGTACTTC. Translation gives CASSHGRGSSYEQYF.

This clone was counted between two and nine times. The gene calls are TRBV2 and TRBJ2-1; weak D call: TRBD2 (5 bases). The CDR3 consists of 16 residues. CDR1 SNHLY and CDR2 FYNNEI come from the germline V gene. V lost 6 bases and J lost 6, with 21 bases in between. CDR3 nucleotides: TGTGCCAGCAGGACCGATACGCCTCCTAGCATCAATGAGCAGTTCTTC. It specifies CASRTDTPPSINEQFF.